The 9 T cell receptor beta chains below all came from one sample that was sequenced in a study of blood T cell repertoires in COVID-19. Clones were sequenced by immunoSEQ multiplex PCR, and TCRdb holds only the in-frame ones, with some missing. The repertoire has under 400,000 clones, around 90% of them found once; the top ten carry approximately 7%. What was sequenced was peripheral blood. These receptors came from a man aged 18 to 35 with active or convalescent COVID-19.

The CDR3 spells CASSTTGFPSEQYF. The CDR3 nucleotides read TGTGCCAGCAGTACGACAGGGTTCCCCTCCGAGCAGTACTTC. The rearrangement uses TRBV27 and TRBJ2-7; TRBD1 agrees at 7 bases. Trimming took 5 bases from V and 6 from J; bases not matched to a gene: 10. The CDR3 is made up of 14 amino acids. CDR1 and CDR2 from the germline V gene are MNHEY and SMNVEV (reference sequence).

The rearrangement joins TRBV7-9 to TRBJ2-3, with a tentative D call TRBD2 (6 bases). This CDR3 contains 14 residues. The V and J ends lost 7 bases and 0 bases respectively, with 11 bases between them. Per the germline V gene, CDR1 is SEHNR and CDR2 is FQNEAQ (reference sequence). CDR3 protein: CASTIRESTDTQYF. The CDR3 DNA follows: TGTGCCAGCACAATACGGGAGAGCACAGATACGCAGTATTTT.

This clone was observed a single time. The rearrangement links TRBV19 to TRBJ2-1, with D possibly TRBD2 on 7 matching bases. Per the germline V gene, CDR1 is LNHDA and CDR2 is SQIVND (reference sequence). This CDR3 has 15 amino acids. Trimming removed 8 bases at V and 4 bases at J, with 18 bases between. CDR3 DNA sequence: TGTGCCAGTGCCGTGAAAGCGGGACATTACAATGAGCAGTTCTTC. Residues: CASAVKAGHYNEQFF. Based on the CDR3 plus reference TRBV19 and TRBJ2-1, the full variable domain is DGGITQSPKYLFRKEGQNVTLSCEQNLNHDAMYWYRQDPGQGLRLIYYSQIVNDFQKGDIAEGYSVSREKKESFPLTVTSAQKNPTAFYLCASAVKAGHYNEQFFGPGTRLTVL.

This clone was picked up a small number of times. The rearrangement links TRBV2 to TRBJ2-5, with D possibly TRBD1 on 6 matching bases. The CDR3 is made up of 13 amino acids. The V gene's germline CDR1 is SNHLY and CDR2 FYNNEI. The germline V and J ends were trimmed by 6 bases and 5 bases, with 13 bases remaining between them. The CDR3: CASSLQGSETQYF. DNA of the CDR3: TGTGCCAGCAGCCTACAGGGAAGCGAGACCCAGTACTTC.

The chain links TRBV6-2 or TRBV6-3 to TRBJ1-1; weak D call: TRBD1 (5 bases). This CDR3 is built from 13 residues. The V gene's germline CDR1 is MNHEY and CDR2 SVGEGT. The ends were cut back, 4 bases at V and 5 bases at J, with 11 bases in the middle. The CDR3 DNA reads as TGTGCCAGCAGTTTTAACAGGCGAACTGAAGCTTTCTTT. Translated, it gives CASSFNRRTEAFF.

CDR3 region: CASSQDPRGAGSLDEQFF. CDR3 nucleotides: TGCGCCAGCAGCCAAGACCCACGGGGCGCGGGGTCCCTGGATGAGCAGTTCTTC. V is TRBV4-3 and J is TRBJ2-1, with a tentative D call TRBD2 (6 bases). The V end lost 0 bases, the J end lost 8 bases, and 23 bases lay between the germline ends. The CDR3 runs 18 residues. CDR1 is LGHNA, CDR2 YSLEER, per germline.

This clone appeared many times. The sample carries other DNA sequences with the same CDR3. V and J are TRBV11-3 and TRBJ1-1; D not certain. The CDR3 is made up of 13 amino acids. Per the germline V gene, CDR1 is SGHNT and CDR2 is YENEEA. Between the trimmed V and J ends, which lost 1 base and 4 bases, there was a span of 7 bases. DNA for the CDR3: TGTGCCAGCAGCTTAGGCCTGGCCACTGAAGCTTTCTTT. As protein: CASSLGLATEAFF.

This chain connects TRBV5-8 to TRBJ1-5; D not certain. V lost 0 bases to trimming and J lost 2 bases, with 9 bases between them. In germline, CDR1 is SGHTS, CDR2 YDEGEE. The CDR3 length is 15 residues. The CDR3 DNA follows: TGTGCCAGCAGCTTGGGGACTTTGGGCAATCAGCCCCAGCATTTT. Translation gives CASSLGTLGNQPQHF.

The chain couples TRBV7-2 to TRBJ1-2; D ambiguous. The CDR3 has 13 amino acids. Trimming took 4 bases from V and 4 from J, leaving 10 bases between them. From germline, CDR1 is SGHTA and CDR2 FQGNSA. As DNA, the CDR3 is TGTGCCAGCAGCTCGAGGGCGGTCTATGGCTACACCTTC. It encodes CASSSRAVYGYTF.